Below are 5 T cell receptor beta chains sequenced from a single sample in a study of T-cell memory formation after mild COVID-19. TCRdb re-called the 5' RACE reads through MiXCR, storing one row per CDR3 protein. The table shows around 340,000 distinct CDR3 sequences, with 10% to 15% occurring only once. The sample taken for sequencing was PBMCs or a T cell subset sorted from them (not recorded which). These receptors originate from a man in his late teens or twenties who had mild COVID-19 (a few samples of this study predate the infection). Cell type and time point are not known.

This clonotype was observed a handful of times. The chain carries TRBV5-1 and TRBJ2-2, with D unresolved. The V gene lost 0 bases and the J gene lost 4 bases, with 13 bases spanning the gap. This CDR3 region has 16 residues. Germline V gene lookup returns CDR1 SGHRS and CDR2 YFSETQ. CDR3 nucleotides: TGCGCCAGCAGCTTGGTGGTGAAGGGTGGCACCGGGGAGCTGTTTTTT. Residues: CASSLVVKGGTGELFF.

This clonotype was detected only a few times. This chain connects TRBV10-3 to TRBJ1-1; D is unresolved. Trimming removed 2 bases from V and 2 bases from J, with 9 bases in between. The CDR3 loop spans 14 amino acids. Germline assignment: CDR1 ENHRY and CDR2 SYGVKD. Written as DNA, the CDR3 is TGTGCCATCAGTGAGAGGCGGTATAACACTGAAGCTTTCTTT. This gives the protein CAISERRYNTEAFF.

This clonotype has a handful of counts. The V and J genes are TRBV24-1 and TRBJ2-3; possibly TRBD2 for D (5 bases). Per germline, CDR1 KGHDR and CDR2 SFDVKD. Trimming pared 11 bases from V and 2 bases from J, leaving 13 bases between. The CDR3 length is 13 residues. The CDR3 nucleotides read TGTGCCATCGAGGGCAGGCCCACAGATACGCAGTATTTT. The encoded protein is CAIEGRPTDTQYF.

CDR3 coding DNA: TGCAGCGTCGACACCGGGGCTAACTATGGCTACACCTTC. Translating it yields CSVDTGANYGYTF. The chain uses TRBV29-1 and TRBJ1-2; D unclear. The CDR3 covers 13 residues. V gave up 6 bases and J gave up 0 bases, with 11 bases separating them. Looked up from germline, CDR1 is SQVTM and CDR2 is ANQGSEA.

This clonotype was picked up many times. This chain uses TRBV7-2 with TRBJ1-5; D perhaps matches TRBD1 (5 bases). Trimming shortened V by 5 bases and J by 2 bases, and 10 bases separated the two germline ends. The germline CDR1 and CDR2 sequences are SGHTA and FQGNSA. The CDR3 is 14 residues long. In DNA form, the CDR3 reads TGTGCCAGCAGCCTACAGGATCGCAATCAGCCCCAGCATTTT. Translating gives CASSLQDRNQPQHF. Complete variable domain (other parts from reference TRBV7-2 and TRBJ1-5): GAGVSQSPSNKVTEKGKDVELRCDPISGHTALYWYRQSLGQGLEFLIYFQGNSAPDKSGLPSDRFSAERTGGSVSTLTIQRTQQEDSAVYLCASSLQDRNQPQHFGDGTRLSIL.